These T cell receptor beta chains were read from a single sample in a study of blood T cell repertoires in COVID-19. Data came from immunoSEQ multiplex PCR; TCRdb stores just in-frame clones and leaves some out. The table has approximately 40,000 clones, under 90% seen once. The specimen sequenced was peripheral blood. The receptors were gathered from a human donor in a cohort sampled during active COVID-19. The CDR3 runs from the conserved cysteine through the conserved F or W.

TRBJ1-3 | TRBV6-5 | CASSYSLRGTGNTIYF
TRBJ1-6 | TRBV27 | CASSNRGTANNNSPLHF
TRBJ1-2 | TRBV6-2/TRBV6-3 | CASSPRGGPLHGYTF
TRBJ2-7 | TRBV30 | CAWSVLGPSYEQYF
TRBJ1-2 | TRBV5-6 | CASSLTGSPPYGYTF
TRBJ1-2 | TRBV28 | CASISGGTLNYGYTF
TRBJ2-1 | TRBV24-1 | CATSDFRTGRSYNEQFF
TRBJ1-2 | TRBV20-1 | CSARINYGYTF
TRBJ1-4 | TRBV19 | CASAKDRGLDFAEKLFF
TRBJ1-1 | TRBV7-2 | CASSLGDSRHTEAFF
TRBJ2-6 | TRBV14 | CASSLNHRKGSSGANVLTF
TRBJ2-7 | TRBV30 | CAWSANRVGEQYF
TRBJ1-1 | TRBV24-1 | CATVGTAGTEAFF
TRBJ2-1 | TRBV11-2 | CASSPSGKEQFF
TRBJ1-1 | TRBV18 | CASSPGQGLNTEAFF
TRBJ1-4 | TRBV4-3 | CASSQDGGSNEKLFF
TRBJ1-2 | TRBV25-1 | CASSVDRAGYGYTF
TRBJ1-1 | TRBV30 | CAQHRVAVNTEAFF
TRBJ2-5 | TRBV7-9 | CASSISTGGTETQYF
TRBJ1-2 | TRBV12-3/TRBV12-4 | CASTTSGYDGYTF
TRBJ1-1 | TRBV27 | CASSSGQTLNTEAFF
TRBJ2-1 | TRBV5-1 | CASSWGSGAAPNEQFF
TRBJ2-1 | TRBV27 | CASSLGSGMVNEQFF
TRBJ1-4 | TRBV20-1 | CSASRANEKLFF
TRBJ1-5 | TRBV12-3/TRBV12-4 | CASSLAGVQPQHF
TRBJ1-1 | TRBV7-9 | CASSFGQARTEAFF
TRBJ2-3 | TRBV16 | CASSQWAARKDTQYF
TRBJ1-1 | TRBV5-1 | CASSREGGNTEAFF
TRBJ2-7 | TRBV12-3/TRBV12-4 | CASSFGGEQYF
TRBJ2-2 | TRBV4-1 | CASSLSGLPNTGELFF
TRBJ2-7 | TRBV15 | CATSINRGHRSYEQYF
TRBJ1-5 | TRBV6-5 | CASSYTRSNQPQHF
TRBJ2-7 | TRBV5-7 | CASSFDPTENYEQYF